This T cell receptor (beta chain) was recorded in a study of control samples from healthy donors and cancer patients. TCRdb's copy holds only in-frame clones and misses some; the assay was immunoSEQ multiplex PCR. The table lists about 100,000 clones, approximately 92% of them singletons. V was cut by 2 bases and J by 1 base, with 7 bases left in between. This CDR3 has 14 amino acids. From germline, CDR1 is MNHNS and CDR2 SASEGT. The chain recombines TRBV6-1 with TRBJ2-3; unclear D gene. The TCR was taken from a human donor in good health. The donor label of this sample is uncertain. The sample comprised blood. The CDR3 loop is CASSEPGRTDTQYF. The CDR3 DNA reads TGTGCCAGCAGTGAACCTGGTCGCACAGATACGCAGTATTTT.